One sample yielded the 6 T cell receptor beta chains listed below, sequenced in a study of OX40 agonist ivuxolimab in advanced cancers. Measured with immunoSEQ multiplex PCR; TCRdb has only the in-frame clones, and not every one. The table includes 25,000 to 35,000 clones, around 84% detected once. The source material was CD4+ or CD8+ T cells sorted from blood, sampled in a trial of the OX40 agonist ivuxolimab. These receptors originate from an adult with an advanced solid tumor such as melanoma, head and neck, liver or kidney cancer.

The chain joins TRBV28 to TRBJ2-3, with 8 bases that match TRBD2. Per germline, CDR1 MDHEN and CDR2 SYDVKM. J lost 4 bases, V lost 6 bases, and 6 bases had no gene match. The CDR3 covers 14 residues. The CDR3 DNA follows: TGTGCCAGCAGGCGAGCGGGAGACGCAGATACGCAGTATTTT. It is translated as CASRRAGDADTQYF.

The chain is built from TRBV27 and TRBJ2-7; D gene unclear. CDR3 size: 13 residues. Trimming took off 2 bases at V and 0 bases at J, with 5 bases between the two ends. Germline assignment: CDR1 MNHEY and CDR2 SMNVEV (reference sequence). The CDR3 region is CASSLRPSYEQYF. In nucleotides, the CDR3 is TGTGCCAGCAGTTTACGACCCTCCTACGAGCAGTACTTC.

The CDR3 loop reads CASSLGTGRQETQYF. The CDR3 DNA sequence: TGCGCCAGCAGCTTAGGGACAGGGCGGCAAGAGACCCAGTACTTC. The rearrangement uses TRBV5-1 and TRBJ2-5; TRBD1 matches at 9 bases. Germline CDR1 reads SGHRS; CDR2 reads YFSETQ. J lost 2 bases, V lost 2 bases, and 4 bases had no gene match. This CDR3 spans 15 amino acids.

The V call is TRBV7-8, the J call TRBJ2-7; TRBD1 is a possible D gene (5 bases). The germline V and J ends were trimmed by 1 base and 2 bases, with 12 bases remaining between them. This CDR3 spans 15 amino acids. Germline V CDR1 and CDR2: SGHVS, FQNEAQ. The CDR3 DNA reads TGTGCCAGCAGCTTAGGAGGTCAGGGCGCCTACGAGCAGTACTTC. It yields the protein CASSLGGQGAYEQYF. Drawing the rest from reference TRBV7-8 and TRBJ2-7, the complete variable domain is GAGVSQSPRYKVAKRGQDVALRCDPISGHVSLFWYQQALGQGPEFLTYFQNEAQLDKSGLPSDRFFAERPEGSVSTLKIQRTQQEDSAVYLCASSLGGQGAYEQYFGPGTRLTVT.

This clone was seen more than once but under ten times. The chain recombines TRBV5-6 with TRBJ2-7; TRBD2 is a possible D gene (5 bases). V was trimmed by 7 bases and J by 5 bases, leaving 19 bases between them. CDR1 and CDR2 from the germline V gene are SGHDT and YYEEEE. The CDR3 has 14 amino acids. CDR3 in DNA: TGTGCCAGCTCGCCGGGTACAGCGGCCCACGAGCAGTACTTC. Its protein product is CASSPGTAAHEQYF.

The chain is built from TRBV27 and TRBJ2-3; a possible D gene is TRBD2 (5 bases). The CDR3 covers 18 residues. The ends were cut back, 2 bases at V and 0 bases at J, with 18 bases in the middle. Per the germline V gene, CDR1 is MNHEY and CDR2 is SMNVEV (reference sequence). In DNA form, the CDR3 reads TGTGCCAGCAGTTTAATACCCTTTCTAGCCACTAGCACAGATACGCAGTATTTT. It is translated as CASSLIPFLATSTDTQYF.